This T cell receptor beta chain was captured by sequencing in a study of blood T cell repertoires in COVID-19. Study-wide context: Sites across the United States, Italy and Spain contributed samples from acute and convalescent COVID-19. The analysed material was cDNA or gDNA that came from T cells, B-cell-depleted T cells, or PBMCs.

Original processing methods: Estimates of nucleated cell counts were drawn from the amplification of reference gene primers. Measured with immunoSEQ multiplex PCR; TCRdb has only the in-frame clones, and not every one. V and J calls plus clone size are reproduced from that table; the DNA served to infer D and trimming. There are 120,000 or so clones in the sample; about 80% occur only once, and about 15% lies in the top ten. The CDR3 runs 15 residues. Germline V gene data show CDR1 as ENHRY and CDR2 as SYGVKD. V dropped 2 bases and J dropped 8; count of bases not matched to a gene: 6. The clonotype was recovered from a woman aged 50 to 60 with acute or convalescent COVID-19. V and J are TRBV10-3 and TRBJ2-1, with 10 positions matching TRBD1. Input material: peripheral blood. Here the CDR3 DNA reads TGTGCCATCAGTGAGCGAGACAGGGGGCCTGATGAGCAGTTCTTC. Residues: CAISERDRGPDEQFF.